This entry lists 27 T cell receptor beta chains sequenced from one sample in a study of beta chain features in type 1 diabetes. Broader study findings: Among all four CD4+ subsets, Type 1 diabetes patients had TCRB CDR3s that were moderately but significantly shorter.

What was sequenced were expressed TCRB transcripts, since all of the isolated RNA had been reverse transcribed. Sequenced by immunoSEQ multiplex PCR; TCRdb stores in-frame clones only, minus some. The sample yields approximately 270,000 clones, roughly an eighth seen once. The antigens for these receptors are not known. Sequenced material: naive CD4+ T cells from blood. The receptors stem from a man aged 25 to 40 with type 1 diabetes.

This clone came up a few times. The chain carries TRBV19 and TRBJ2-7; TRBD2 agrees at 10 bases. Looked up from germline, CDR1 is LNHDA and CDR2 is SQIVND (reference sequence). This CDR3 spans 13 amino acids. V was pared by 6 bases and J by 3 bases, with 2 bases of the junction left unmatched. CDR3 protein: CASSRLAGYEQYF. The CDR3 region has the DNA TGTGCCAGTAGCCGACTAGCGGGCTACGAGCAGTACTTC.

This clone was counted a few times. The chain carries TRBV7-3 and TRBJ1-1, with TRBD1 as a possible D gene (5 bases). The germline V gene has CDR1 SGHTA and CDR2 FQGTGA. CDR3 length equals 13 residues. V was trimmed by 0 bases and J by 7 bases, leaving 9 bases between them. The CDR3 region is CASSLTAGLEAFF. The DNA of the CDR3 is TGTGCCAGCAGCTTAACCGCGGGGCTTGAAGCTTTCTTT.

This clone was picked up a small number of times. The V call is TRBV15, the J call TRBJ2-5; a possible D gene is TRBD2 (5 bases). Germline lookup yields CDR1 LNHNV and CDR2 YYDKDF (reference sequence). The CDR3 spans 14 residues. Between the trimmed V and J ends, which lost 1 base and 4 bases, there was a span of 10 bases. The CDR3 nucleotides are TGTGCCACCAGCAGAGGAGGGATTTCAGAGACCCAGTACTTC. It yields the protein CATSRGGISETQYF.

This clone was detected only a few times. The genes are TRBV28 and TRBJ2-5, with 8 nucleotides matching TRBD2. The junction had 19 bases not matched to a gene; V was cut back by 5 bases and J by 5 bases. The length of the CDR3 is 18 residues. In germline, CDR1 is MDHEN, CDR2 SYDVKM. The CDR3 reads CASSGLGGGRKPGETQYF. The CDR3, as DNA: TGTGCCAGCAGTGGGCTCGGGGGCGGGAGGAAACCGGGGGAGACCCAGTACTTC. Full variable domain (missing parts from reference TRBV28 and TRBJ2-5): DVKVTQSSRYLVKRTGEKVFLECVQDMDHENMFWYRQDPGLGLRLIYFSYDVKMKEKGDIPEGYSVSREKKERFSLILESASTNQTSMYLCASSGLGGGRKPGETQYFGPGTRLLVL.

This clone was counted only a few times. This chain joins TRBV29-1 and TRBJ2-3; D may be TRBD2 (6 bases). Germline loops: CDR1 SQVTM, CDR2 ANQGSEA. The CDR3 length is 15 residues. The ends were cut back, 0 bases at V and 1 base at J, with 11 bases in the middle. The CDR3 reads CSVEEEGPGTDTQYF. In nucleotides, the CDR3 is TGCAGCGTTGAAGAGGAGGGACCCGGCACAGATACGCAGTATTTT.

This clone was counted a few times. The chain couples TRBV2 to TRBJ1-1, with TRBD1 identical over 7 bases. V shed 7 bases and J 1 base; nucleotides not matched to a gene: 6. Germline V gives CDR1 SNHLY, CDR2 FYNNEI. The CDR3 extends over 14 amino acids. The CDR3 nucleotides read TGTGCCAGCACCTCGACAGGGAAGAACACTGAAGCTTTCTTT. This gives the protein CASTSTGKNTEAFF.

This clone was recorded a few times. The J gene is TRBJ1-5, the V gene TRBV19; D not certain. Trimming took 5 bases from V and 7 from J, leaving 12 bases between them. Germline loops: CDR1 LNHDA, CDR2 SQIVND (reference sequence). The CDR3 extends over 13 amino acids. The CDR3 DNA reads TGTGCCAGTAGTGGGCCAGGTGGGCAGCCCCAGCATTTT. Translation: CASSGPGGQPQHF.

This clone was seen more than once but under ten times. The chain employs TRBV4-2 and TRBJ2-1; TRBD2 matches at 12 bases. With V trimmed by 4 bases and J by 9 bases, 10 bases remained unmatched. CDR1 and CDR2 from the germline V gene are LGHNA and YNFKEQ. CDR3 length equals 16 residues. CDR3 in amino acids: CASSPGLAGLVGEQFF. CDR3 sequence (DNA): TGTGCCAGCAGCCCCGGACTAGCGGGATTGGTGGGTGAGCAGTTCTTC.

This chain uses TRBV7-3 with TRBJ1-2; TRBD1 is a possible D gene (6 bases). CDR3 length: 13 residues. V was cut by 1 base and J by 8 bases, with 11 bases left in between. Germline-derived CDR1 and CDR2 are SGHTA and FQGTGA. Written as DNA, the CDR3 is TGTGCCAGCAGCTTAATGCCGGGGGGCGGCTACACCTTC. As protein: CASSLMPGGGYTF.

The sample holds a few counts of this clone. V and J are TRBV2 and TRBJ2-3; 9 bases are a match to TRBD2. Trimming cost V 3 bases and J 5 bases; bases outside gene matches: 3. Germline V CDR1 and CDR2: SNHLY, FYNNEI. The CDR3 length is 14 residues. The CDR3 DNA sequence: TGTGCCAGCAGTGATGCTAGCGGGAAAGATACGCAGTATTTT. Protein sequence: CASSDASGKDTQYF.

The rearrangement joins TRBV9 to TRBJ2-5; 11 bases are shared with TRBD2. Per the germline V gene, CDR1 is SGDLS and CDR2 is YYNGEE. This CDR3 region has 14 residues. The J segment lost 5 bases and the V segment lost 4 bases, leaving 4 bases of the junction unmatched. CDR3 in amino acids: CASSTGLAGETQYF. CDR3 in DNA: TGTGCCAGCAGCACTGGACTAGCGGGTGAGACCCAGTACTTC.

The rearrangement joins TRBV5-1 to TRBJ2-3; the D is unclear. Trimming took off 9 bases at V and 2 bases at J, with 13 bases between the two ends. Per germline, CDR1 SGHRS and CDR2 YFSETQ. This CDR3 has 13 residues. CDR3 in DNA: TGCGCCACCTCGCTATTACCCACAGATACGCAGTATTTT. It yields the protein CATSLLPTDTQYF.

This clone has a handful of counts. The gene calls are TRBV13 and TRBJ2-1, with 7 positions matching TRBD2. The CDR3 sequence is 15 residues long. V trimming: 3 bases; J trimming: 8 bases; junction bases outside the gene matches: 10. Germline assignment: CDR1 PRHDT and CDR2 FYEKMQ (reference sequence). The CDR3 sequence is CASSLGGPGTHEQFF. The DNA of the CDR3 is TGTGCCAGCAGCTTGGGAGGGCCGGGGACCCATGAGCAGTTCTTC. The variable domain in full, with the rest retrieved from reference TRBV13 and TRBJ2-1, is AAGVIQSPRHLIKEKRETATLKCYPIPRHDTVYWYQQGPGQDPQFLISFYEKMQSDKGSIPDRFSAQQFSDYHSELNMSSLELGDSALYFCASSLGGPGTHEQFFGPGTRLTVL.

This clone has more than one count but fewer than ten. The chain is built from TRBV9 and TRBJ2-7, with D tentatively TRBD2 (5 bases). This CDR3 spans 19 amino acids. V was cut by 4 bases and J by 0 bases, with 26 bases left in between. Germline loops: CDR1 SGDLS, CDR2 YYNGEE. The CDR3 region is CASSHRRGPDRSSSYEQYF. The CDR3 coding sequence is TGTGCCAGCAGCCACCGGAGAGGGCCCGACCGTAGTAGCTCCTACGAGCAGTACTTC.

The rearrangement links TRBV6-5 to TRBJ1-5; D ambiguous. Germline loops: CDR1 MNHEY, CDR2 SVGAGI. The CDR3 spans 15 residues. The V gene lost 0 bases and the J gene lost 7 bases, with 13 bases spanning the gap. In DNA form, the CDR3 reads TGTGCCAGCAGTTACTCGGGTGAGGGCTGGCAGCCCCAGCATTTT. Translating it yields CASSYSGEGWQPQHF.

This rearrangement joins TRBV10-3 to TRBJ2-7, with D uncertain. In germline, CDR1 is ENHRY, CDR2 SYGVKD. Trimming stripped 3 bases from V and 5 bases from J, with 14 bases between. The CDR3 consists of 14 residues. For the CDR3, the DNA is TGTGCCATCAGTGAAACAGATCGGTACCACGAGCAGTACTTC. The encoded protein is CAISETDRYHEQYF.

This chain joins TRBV5-6 and TRBJ2-7, with 9 bases fitting TRBD1. The trim removed 1 base at V and 4 bases at J, leaving 6 bases unmatched. The CDR3 sequence is 15 residues long. CDR1 is SGHDT, CDR2 YYEEEE, per germline. The CDR3 reads CASSLPGQGYYEQYF. In DNA form, the CDR3 reads TGTGCCAGCAGCTTGCCGGGACAGGGCTATTACGAGCAGTACTTC. Full variable domain (outside the CDR3, taken from reference TRBV5-6 and TRBJ2-7): DAGVTQSPTHLIKTRGQQVTLRCSPKSGHDTVSWYQQALGQGPQFIFQYYEEEERQRGNFPDRFSGHQFPNYSSELNVNALLLGDSALYLCASSLPGQGYYEQYFGPGTRLTVT.

The chain carries TRBV5-4 and TRBJ1-4; perhaps TRBD1 as D (6 bases). CDR1 SGHNT and CDR2 YYREEE come from the germline V gene (reference sequence). The V end was cut by 2 bases, the J end by 5 bases, with 10 bases between. The CDR3 is 14 amino acids. CDR3 amino acids: CASSFQGTNEKLFF. As DNA, the CDR3 is TGTGCCAGCAGCTTTCAGGGGACAAATGAAAAACTGTTTTTT. The full variable domain, with the rest looked up from reference TRBV5-4 and TRBJ1-4, is ETGVTQSPTHLIKTRGQQVTLRCSSQSGHNTVSWYQQALGQGPQFIFQYYREEENGRGNFPPRFSGLQFPNYSSELNVNALELDDSALYLCASSFQGTNEKLFFGSGTQLSVL.

The V gene is TRBV6-5, the J gene TRBJ2-1, with 10 bases aligning to TRBD2. V lost 2 bases to trimming and J lost 2 bases; unmatched junction nucleotides: 0. This CDR3 comprises 15 residues. Germline V CDR1 and CDR2: MNHEY, SVGAGI. The CDR3 is CASSYGLAAYNEQFF. The DNA of the CDR3 is TGTGCCAGCAGTTACGGACTAGCGGCCTACAATGAGCAGTTCTTC.

The chain recombines TRBV28 with TRBJ2-7; a possible D gene is TRBD1 (6 bases). The CDR3 has 13 residues. The germline CDR1 and CDR2 sequences are MDHEN and SYDVKM. V shed 8 bases and J shed 1 base, with 12 bases lying between them. CDR3 in DNA: TGTGCCAGCGCCGGGACACCTTCCTACGAGCAGTACTTC. Encoded protein: CASAGTPSYEQYF.

V is TRBV7-3 and J is TRBJ2-5, with 9 bases aligning to TRBD1. Losses at the gene ends were 4 bases for V and 5 bases for J; bases not matched to a gene: 8. The germline gives CDR1 SGHTA, CDR2 FQGTGA. The CDR3 totals 15 residues. In DNA, the CDR3 is TGTGCCAGCAGCTCGAGACAGGGGGTAGGCGAGACCCAGTACTTC. It codes for CASSSRQGVGETQYF.

This clone was recorded a few times. This chain connects TRBV13 to TRBJ2-5; 8 bases map to TRBD2. The CDR3 sequence is 15 residues long. Germline loops: CDR1 PRHDT, CDR2 FYEKMQ (reference sequence). Losses at the gene ends were 3 bases for V and 5 bases for J; bases not matched to a gene: 8. This CDR3 is CASSLYGRAGETQYF. The CDR3 bases are TGTGCCAGCAGCTTGTACGGGAGGGCCGGGGAGACCCAGTACTTC. Combining the CDR3 with reference TRBV13 and TRBJ2-5 gives the whole variable domain AAGVIQSPRHLIKEKRETATLKCYPIPRHDTVYWYQQGPGQDPQFLISFYEKMQSDKGSIPDRFSAQQFSDYHSELNMSSLELGDSALYFCASSLYGRAGETQYFGPGTRLLVL.

The V gene is TRBV4-1, the J gene TRBJ2-1; 9 nucleotides agree with TRBD1. In germline, CDR1 is MGHRA, CDR2 YSYEKL. The length of the CDR3 is 16 residues. After removal of 2 bases from V and 2 bases from J, the junction contained 4 bases not matched to a gene. CDR3 nucleotide sequence: TGCGCCAGCAGCCAAAGACAGGGGGACACCTACAATGAGCAGTTCTTC. It specifies CASSQRQGDTYNEQFF.

The CDR3 sequence is CASSSGLAVIEELFF. The DNA of the CDR3 is TGTGCCAGCAGCTCGGGACTAGCCGTTATCGAGGAGCTGTTTTTT. The rearrangement uses TRBV7-9 and TRBJ2-2, with TRBD2 matching over 9 bases. Trimming cost V 4 bases and J 10 bases; bases outside gene matches: 10. Germline V gives CDR1 SEHNR, CDR2 FQNEAQ (reference sequence). CDR3 length: 15 residues.

A few counts support this clone. V usage is TRBV5-1 and J usage is TRBJ2-7, with TRBD2 as a possible D gene (6 bases). The CDR3 has 14 residues. The germline CDR1 and CDR2 sequences are SGHRS and YFSETQ. V dropped 5 bases and J dropped 0 bases, with 12 bases sitting between them. CDR3 loop: CASRTDGSSYEQYF. The CDR3, as DNA: TGCGCCAGCAGGACAGACGGGAGCTCCTACGAGCAGTACTTC.

The sample holds a few counts of this clone. This chain joins TRBV5-1 and TRBJ1-1; 7 bases match TRBD1. The CDR3 sequence is 13 residues long. V gave up 4 bases and J gave up 5 bases; unmatched junction bases: 5. The germline CDR1 and CDR2 sequences are SGHRS and YFSETQ. The CDR3 bases are TGCGCCAGCAGCATAACAGGGGAAACTGAAGCTTTCTTT. Protein sequence: CASSITGETEAFF.

The sample holds a few counts of this clone. The chain employs TRBV6-5 and TRBJ1-1; 7 positions agree with TRBD1. The junction had 3 bases not matched to a gene; V was cut back by 6 bases and J by 2 bases. CDR1 MNHEY and CDR2 SVGAGI come from the germline V gene. The CDR3 length is 13 residues. The chain's CDR3 is CASRRQGNTEAFF. DNA of the CDR3: TGTGCCAGCAGGCGACAGGGTAACACTGAAGCTTTCTTT.